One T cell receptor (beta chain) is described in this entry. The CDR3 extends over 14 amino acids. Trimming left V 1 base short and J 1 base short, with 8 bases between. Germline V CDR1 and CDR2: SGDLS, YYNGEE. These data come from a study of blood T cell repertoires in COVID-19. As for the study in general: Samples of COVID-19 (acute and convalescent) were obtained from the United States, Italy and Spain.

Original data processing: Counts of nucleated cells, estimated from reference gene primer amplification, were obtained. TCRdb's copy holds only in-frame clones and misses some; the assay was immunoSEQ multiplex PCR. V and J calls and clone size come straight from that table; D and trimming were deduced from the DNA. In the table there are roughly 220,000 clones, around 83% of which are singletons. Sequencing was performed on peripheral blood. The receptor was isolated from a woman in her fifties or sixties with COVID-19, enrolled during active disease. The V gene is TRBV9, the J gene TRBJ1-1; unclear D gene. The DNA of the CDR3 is TGTGCCAGCAGCGTAAGGAGTCAGAACACTGAAGCTTTCTTT. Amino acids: CASSVRSQNTEAFF.